A selection of T cell receptor beta chains follows, all from one sample in a study of beta chain features in type 1 diabetes. Sequencing used immunoSEQ multiplex PCR; TCRdb keeps in-frame clones, though not all of them. The table includes 300,000 to 400,000 clones, less than 10% detected once. Sequencing was carried out using central memory CD4+ T cells from blood. Receptors were obtained from a woman aged 18-29 years in good health. The CDR3 runs from the conserved cysteine through the conserved F or W. The D gene is left open where the match is weak. Clone size appears in some rows only: once, few, many, or a class for an expanded clone.

D gene	clone size	CDR3 length	V gene	J gene	CDR3 DNA	CDR3 protein
-	-	13	TRBV6-5	TRBJ1-2	TGTGCCAGCAGTTACGATGGAAGTTATGGCTACACCTTC	CASSYDGSYGYTF
-	-	16	TRBV5-1	TRBJ2-5	TGCGCCAGCAGCTTGGGTACTGGGACCCGAGGCGAGACCCAGTACTTC	CASSLGTGTRGETQYF
-	-	13	TRBV18	TRBJ2-5	TGTGCCAGCTCACCACCGAGTTCCGAGACCCAGTACTTC	CASSPPSSETQYF
-	-	14	TRBV19	TRBJ2-7	TGTGCCAGTAGTATCTCCGGGAGCGGCTACGAGCAGTACTTC	CASSISGSGYEQYF
-	-	17	TRBV5-6	TRBJ2-3	TGTGCCAGCAGCTTGGCCTCGGTGTGGGGATTCGCAGATACGCAGTATTTT	CASSLASVWGFADTQYF
-	many	12	TRBV7-7	TRBJ2-5	TGTGCTAGCAGCCCTCGGGTGGGGGCCCAGTACTTC	CASSPRVGAQYF
-	few	15	TRBV5-1	TRBJ2-2	TGCGCCAGCAGCTTGGGAGTGTCGAACACCGGGGAGCTGTTTTTT	CASSLGVSNTGELFF
-	few	16	TRBV18	TRBJ2-1	TGTGCCAGCTCACCAGGAGGTCTAGCGCGTAGACCCGAGCAGTTCTTC	CASSPGGLARRPEQFF
-	few	15	TRBV7-3	TRBJ2-1	TGTGCCAGCAGCCCCTCGTCAGTGGGAGACAATGAGCAGTTCTTC	CASSPSSVGDNEQFF
-	few	16	TRBV21-1	TRBJ2-5	TGTGCCAGCAGCGCCCCGTGTGACAGGGGAGAAGAGACCCAGTACTTC	CASSAPCDRGEETQYF
TRBD2	few	13	TRBV7-9	TRBJ2-4	TGTGCCAGCAGCCCGAGGGAGGGAGACATTCAGTACTTC	CASSPREGDIQYF
-	few	15	TRBV21-1	TRBJ1-4	TGTGCCAGCAGCCCGGGTACAGGGTCTAGTGAAAAACTGTTTTTT	CASSPGTGSSEKLFF
-	few	13	TRBV6-6	TRBJ1-5	TGTGCCAGCAGTTACTCCCTGAATCAGCCCCAGCATTTT	CASSYSLNQPQHF
-	-	14	TRBV28	TRBJ1-5	TGTGCCAGCAGCGCCGAACAGGGCTACCAGCCCCAGCATTTT	CASSAEQGYQPQHF
-	-	15	TRBV6-6	TRBJ1-1	TGTGCCAGCAGTCCGCTGCCAACTCCGAACACTGAAGCTTTCTTT	CASSPLPTPNTEAFF
-	few	14	TRBV11-2	TRBJ1-1	TGTGCCAGCAGCTTAGGTCCCTCGAACACTGAAGCTTTCTTT	CASSLGPSNTEAFF
TRBD1	few	14	TRBV2	TRBJ1-4	TGTGCCAGCAGCGAGGGACAGACTAATGAAAAACTGTTTTTT	CASSEGQTNEKLFF
TRBD2	-	20	TRBV27	TRBJ2-1	TGTGCCAGCAGTCCCCGGACTAGCGGGAGCGCTATGTTAAAGTACAATGAGCAGTTCTTC	CASSPRTSGSAMLKYNEQFF
-	-	15	TRBV4-2	TRBJ1-1	TGTGCCAGCAGCTTGTTAGGGACGGGGAACACTGAAGCTTTCTTT	CASSLLGTGNTEAFF
-	-	13	TRBV28	TRBJ2-1	TGTGCCAGCCGAAACGGGCTCCACAATGAGCAGTTCTTC	CASRNGLHNEQFF
-	-	11	TRBV6-5	TRBJ2-7	TGTGCCACTACAGAGTCCTACGAGCAGTACTTC	CATTESYEQYF
-	few	15	TRBV6-5	TRBJ2-7	TGTGCCAGCAGTTACTCGAATCTCGGGACCTACGAGCAGTACTTC	CASSYSNLGTYEQYF
-	-	14	TRBV28	TRBJ2-5	TGTGCCAGCAGAAGATCGGGGACACGGGAGACCCAGTACTTC	CASRRSGTRETQYF
-	many	12	TRBV7-9	TRBJ2-7	TGTGCCAGCAGCTTACCCCATAACGAGCAGTACTTC	CASSLPHNEQYF
-	many	12	TRBV9	TRBJ2-4	TGTGCCAGCAGCTTAGACCAAAACATTCAGTACTTC	CASSLDQNIQYF
-	few	12	TRBV29-1	TRBJ2-7	TGCAGCGTTGGCGGACCATCCTACGAGCAGTACTTC	CSVGGPSYEQYF
-	few	12	TRBV29-1	TRBJ2-1	TGCAGCGCAAACTCCTTTTACAATGAGCAGTTCTTC	CSANSFYNEQFF
-	-	12	TRBV11-2	TRBJ2-2	TGTGCCAGCAGCTTTCCGCCCATGGAGCTGTTTTTT	CASSFPPMELFF